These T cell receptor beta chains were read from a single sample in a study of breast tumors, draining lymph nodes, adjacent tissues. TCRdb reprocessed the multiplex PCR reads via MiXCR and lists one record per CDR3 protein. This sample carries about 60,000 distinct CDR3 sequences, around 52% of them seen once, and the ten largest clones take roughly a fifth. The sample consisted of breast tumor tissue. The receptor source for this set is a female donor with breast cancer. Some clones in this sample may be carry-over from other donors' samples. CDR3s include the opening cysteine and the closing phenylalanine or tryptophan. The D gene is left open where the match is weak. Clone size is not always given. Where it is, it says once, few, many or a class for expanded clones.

TGTGCCAGCAGCCGGACTTCGACAGGGAAGGACGAGCAGTACTTC,CASSRTSTGKDEQYF,TRBD1,TRBJ2-7,many,TRBV7-9
TGTACCAGCAGCGCTTCCAGGGACGAGCAGTACTTC,CTSSASRDEQYF,.,TRBJ2-7,.,TRBV7-2
TGTGCCAGCAGTGCGGGGGGGCGGGACACAGATACGCAGTATTTT,CASSAGGRDTDTQYF,TRBD2,TRBJ2-3,.,TRBV7-9
TGTGCCAGCAGTGCTGGGACACCTGAAAAACTGTTTTTT,CASSAGTPEKLFF,.,TRBJ1-4,.,TRBV6-1
TGTGCCAGCAGCTTAGAGGGGGACAGGGCCTTGTTTGGCTACACCTTC,CASSLEGDRALFGYTF,TRBD1,TRBJ1-2,many,TRBV7-9
TGTGCCAGCAGTGATGCCGGGACAACAACCGGGGAGCTGTTTTTT,CASSDAGTTTGELFF,.,TRBJ2-2,.,TRBV25-1
TGCGCCAGCAGCTTGGTACCTACGGCGGCCGAGGGCGGGGAGCTGTTTTTT,CASSLVPTAAEGGELFF,.,TRBJ2-2,.,TRBV5-1
TGTGCCAGCAGCTCCTCCTATAGGGCCGGCCGAGAGACCCAGTACTTC,CASSSSYRAGRETQYF,.,TRBJ2-5,few,TRBV11-2
TGCGCCAGCAGCCACCAGACTAGCGGGAGAACCGGGGAGCTGTTTTTT,CASSHQTSGRTGELFF,TRBD2,TRBJ2-2,.,TRBV4-1
TGTGCCAGCAGTTACCTCGGGGACGGCTACAATGAGCAGTTCTTC,CASSYLGDGYNEQFF,.,TRBJ2-1,.,TRBV7-2
TGTGCCAGCAGTCGTACCACTAGCGGCTACAATGAGCAGTTCTTC,CASSRTTSGYNEQFF,TRBD2,TRBJ2-1,.,TRBV5-6
TGTGCCAGCAGTGAGGATTTCCTGGGTCAGCCCCAGCATTTT,CASSEDFLGQPQHF,.,TRBJ1-5,many,TRBV2
TGTGCCAGCAATGAACGTGGGGGGGCAGATACGCAGTATTTT,CASNERGGADTQYF,TRBD2,TRBJ2-3,many,TRBV2
TGTGCCAGCAGCTTAGTAGCGGGCGTTACAGATACGCAGTATTTT,CASSLVAGVTDTQYF,TRBD2,TRBJ2-3,.,TRBV7-2
TGTGCCAGCAGCGAGGGACAGAGCTCCTACAATGAGCAGTTCTTC,CASSEGQSSYNEQFF,TRBD1,TRBJ2-1,many,TRBV5-8
TGCAGCGTGAGAGGGGTGGGAGGCGCGAGCTCCTACAATGAGCAGTTCTTC,CSVRGVGGASSYNEQFF,.,TRBJ2-1,.,TRBV29-1
TGTGCCAGCAGTGAAATAGGTAATCAGCCCCAGCATTTT,CASSEIGNQPQHF,.,TRBJ1-5,many,TRBV2
TGCAGTGCAATCCAGGTCCAACTCGACCCAGATACGCAGTATTTT,CSAIQVQLDPDTQYF,.,TRBJ2-3,.,TRBV20-1
TGTGCCAGCAGCGAGGAGGGGGGAGATGAAAAACTGTTTTTT,CASSEEGGDEKLFF,.,TRBJ1-4,.,TRBV9
TGCGCCAGCAGCTTGGAGATGGGACGACCCCGGGGCTACACCTTC,CASSLEMGRPRGYTF,.,TRBJ1-2,.,TRBV5-1
TGTGCCAGCAGCTTAAGGGTTACAGGGGCCAACGTCCTGACTTTC,CASSLRVTGANVLTF,.,TRBJ2-6,medium-sized,TRBV5-8
TGTGCCAGCAGCGTGGCGGGGGGGTCGGGAAACACCATATATTTT,CASSVAGGSGNTIYF,.,TRBJ1-3,few,TRBV7-2
TGTGCCACCAGCAGAGCCATTAGTTACAGCCCAGATAAGACAGGGTATGGCTACACCTTC,CATSRAISYSPDKTGYGYTF,TRBD1,TRBJ1-2,many,TRBV15
TGCAGTGCTAGTGCCGGGGGCCACAATCTGCCCCAGCAATATGGCTACACCTTC,CSASAGGHNLPQQYGYTF,.,TRBJ1-2,.,TRBV20-1
TGTGCCAGCAGCTTGGAAGGGGGGGCGACGAATGAGCAGTTCTTC,CASSLEGGATNEQFF,.,TRBJ2-1,.,TRBV7-9
TGTGCCAGCAGGCGGGACTTCCCTACCTACGAGCAGTACTTC,CASRRDFPTYEQYF,.,TRBJ2-7,.,TRBV2
TGTGCCAGCAGTCCGAACCGGGACAGGGCGGGCTATGGCTACACCTTC,CASSPNRDRAGYGYTF,TRBD1,TRBJ1-2,many,TRBV6-2/TRBV6-3
TGTGCCAGTAACACTCAAGAGACCCAGTACTTC,CASNTQETQYF,.,TRBJ2-5,.,TRBV2
TGCAGTGCTCCGGGACTAGATGGCACAGATACGCAGTATTTT,CSAPGLDGTDTQYF,TRBD2,TRBJ2-3,.,TRBV20-1
TGCGCCAGCAGCTTGGCCGGGGGGCCTTCCACCGGGGAGCTGTTTTTT,CASSLAGGPSTGELFF,.,TRBJ2-2,.,TRBV5-1
TGTGCCAGCAGCTTGGAGCCGAACTACGAGCAGTACTTC,CASSLEPNYEQYF,.,TRBJ2-7,many,TRBV5-5
TGTGCCAGCAGCTTACCATATCAGCCCCAGCATTTT,CASSLPYQPQHF,.,TRBJ1-5,.,TRBV7-2
TGTGCCAGCGCAACCAACGAGGGGGGGTCTGGAAACACCATATATTTT,CASATNEGGSGNTIYF,.,TRBJ1-3,many,TRBV6-1
TGCAGTGCTACTGGACAGGCCTATAATTCACCCCTCCACTTT,CSATGQAYNSPLHF,TRBD1,TRBJ1-6,many,TRBV20-1
TGTGCCAGCAGTGCAGGGTACAGGGACAAACTGTTTTTT,CASSAGYRDKLFF,.,TRBJ1-4,.,TRBV25-1
TGTGCCAGCAGTGCCGAGACAGGGAGTTTGCCCCAGTTCTTC,CASSAETGSLPQFF,TRBD1,TRBJ2-1,.,TRBV25-1
TGTGCCAGTAGCCACCCGGGACTAGCGGGGGGGCTGGGGGCCAACGTCCTGACTTTC,CASSHPGLAGGLGANVLTF,TRBD2,TRBJ2-6,many,TRBV19
TGCGCCAGCACGACTAGCGGGGGTTATGGCTACACCTTC,CASTTSGGYGYTF,.,TRBJ1-2,.,TRBV5-1
TGTGCCAGCAGCCTCGGGACAGGGTACCGCGGCTACACCTTC,CASSLGTGYRGYTF,TRBD1,TRBJ1-2,once,TRBV7-3
TGTGCCAGCAGTGAGGGGGGGCTAGAGACCCAGTACTTC,CASSEGGLETQYF,.,TRBJ2-5,many,TRBV2
.,CASSFYICSASFSGGAYEQYF,.,TRBJ2-7,.,TRBV7-3
TGTGCCAGCAGCTTAGACGGGATTTTTCAAGAGACCCAGTACTTC,CASSLDGIFQETQYF,.,TRBJ2-5,.,TRBV7-6
TGTGCCAGCAGTTACGGGGGGCCTTCTAGTGGCTACACCTTC,CASSYGGPSSGYTF,.,TRBJ1-2,many,TRBV6-5
TGTGCCAGTAGTATACCCCTATCCTTGGACCGAAACACCATATATTTT,CASSIPLSLDRNTIYF,.,TRBJ1-3,.,TRBV19
TGTGCCAGCAGTCCCTTAGCGGGAGCGGGCAATGAGCAGTTCTTC,CASSPLAGAGNEQFF,TRBD2,TRBJ2-1,many,TRBV6-5